Detailed here is one T cell receptor beta chain. This specimen belongs to a study of blood T cell repertoires in COVID-19. Original handling: Amplification of reference gene primers was used by the study to estimate nucleated cell counts. Some clones are missing from TCRdb's copy, which holds only in-frame ones; the method was immunoSEQ multiplex PCR. That table supplies the V and J calls and clone size; D and trimming were determined from the DNA. The top ten clones hold 8% to 9.5% of a sample with under 200,000 clones, 65% to 80% of them seen once. The V segment lost 2 bases and the J segment 4 bases; nucleotides outside the gene matches: 3. CDR1 SGHRS and CDR2 YFSETQ come from the germline V gene. This CDR3 has 14 residues.

The sample comprised peripheral blood. This clonotype was obtained from a man aged 55 to 70 with acute or convalescent COVID-19. The genes are TRBV5-1 and TRBJ2-5; 9 bases map to TRBD2. The CDR3 protein is CASSLTAGGETQYF. The CDR3 DNA follows: TGCGCCAGCAGCTTAACAGCGGGGGGAGAGACCCAGTACTTC.